A single sample is the source of the 18 T cell receptor beta chains below, sequenced in a study of shared clonotypes between healthy human individuals. TCRdb's copy holds only in-frame clones and misses some; the assay was immunoSEQ multiplex PCR. The data show about 820,000 clones, 80% to 95% seen once. Only CD45RO-negative cells positively selected for CCR7 counted as naive CD8 cells, so terminally differentiated effector memory CD45RA+ cells were excluded. Sequencing was done on a sample of naive CD8+ T cells sorted from blood. These receptors all come from a man in his thirties or forties in good health.

The chain has TRBV5-1 and TRBJ2-7, with a possible D match to TRBD2 (6 bases). The germline V and J ends were trimmed by 2 bases and 4 bases, with 13 bases remaining between them. This CDR3 is built from 14 residues. The V gene's germline CDR1 is SGHRS and CDR2 YFSETQ. The CDR3 sequence is CASSFRASAYEQYF. CDR3 bases: TGCGCCAGCAGCTTCAGGGCTAGCGCTTACGAGCAGTACTTC.

Comment on this clone: A junction end diverges from the germline sequence, so it may reflect a read error. The chain recombines TRBV19 with TRBJ2-7, with D unclear. Germline CDR1 reads LNHDA; CDR2 reads SQIVND (reference sequence). The CDR3 runs to 14 residues. CDR3 in amino acids: CASSIVSVSNEQYF. Written as DNA, the CDR3 is TGTGCCAGTAGTATTGTGAGCGTCTCCAACGAGCAGTACTTC.

The chain uses TRBV5-8 and TRBJ2-7, with TRBD1 identical over 9 bases. CDR1 is SGHTS, CDR2 YDEGEE, per germline. The CDR3 runs to 18 residues. J gave up 3 bases and V 1 base, and 14 bases lay outside the gene matches. The CDR3 spells CASSLTSAPTGGYYEQYF. In DNA, the CDR3 is TGTGCCAGCAGCTTGACGTCGGCCCCGACAGGGGGATACTACGAGCAGTACTTC.

The chain recombines TRBV7-3 with TRBJ2-5, with D perhaps given as TRBD1 or TRBD2 (7 bases each). V lost 5 bases, J lost 5 bases, and 18 bases lay in between. In germline, CDR1 is SGHTA, CDR2 FQGTGA. The CDR3 has 15 amino acids. Written as DNA, the CDR3 is TGTGCCAGCAGCCTGGGAGGGGGCTACTTTGAGACCCAGTACTTC. Translated, it gives CASSLGGGYFETQYF.

V usage is TRBV28 and J usage is TRBJ2-1; D gene ambiguous. The V end was cut by 2 bases, the J end by 5 bases, with 7 bases between. CDR3 length: 13 residues. Germline assignment: CDR1 MDHEN and CDR2 SYDVKM. The CDR3 is CASSLVQNNEQFF. CDR3 DNA sequence: TGTGCCAGCAGTTTAGTACAGAACAATGAGCAGTTCTTC.

J is TRBJ2-1 and V is TRBV28; TRBD2 aligns across 8 bases. J lost 3 bases, V lost 3 bases, and 10 bases had no gene match. CDR1 and CDR2 (germline): MDHEN, SYDVKM. The CDR3 has 17 amino acids. CDR3 in amino acids: CASSFRISGSLYNEQFF. The CDR3 region has the DNA TGTGCCAGCAGTTTTCGAATCAGCGGGAGTCTCTACAATGAGCAGTTCTTC.

J is TRBJ1-5 and V is TRBV19, with D perhaps TRBD1 (5 bases). CDR1 and CDR2 from the germline V gene are LNHDA and SQIVND (reference sequence). V was cut by 0 bases and J by 5 bases, with 11 bases left in between. The CDR3 has 15 amino acids. The CDR3 sequence is CASSIDLGAHQPQHF. CDR3 nucleotide sequence: TGTGCCAGTAGTATAGATCTTGGGGCCCATCAGCCCCAGCATTTT.

The J gene is TRBJ2-1, the V gene TRBV6-6, with 12 positions matching TRBD1. This CDR3 has 16 amino acids. The V and J ends lost 5 bases and 6 bases, in that order; junction bases with no gene match: 8. Looked up from germline, CDR1 is MNHNY and CDR2 is SVGAGI (reference sequence). The CDR3 DNA sequence: TGTGCCAGCAGTATATACGGGACAGGGGGCGTCAATGAGCAGTTCTTC. It yields the protein CASSIYGTGGVNEQFF.

The gene calls are TRBV5-1 and TRBJ2-1, with 14 bases identical to TRBD2. The germline CDR1 and CDR2 sequences are SGHRS and YFSETQ. The V gene end was trimmed by 2 bases and the J gene end by 7 bases; junction bases not matched to a gene: 14. This CDR3 is built from 19 residues. CDR3 protein: CASSLHGTSGSIIKNEQFF. In nucleotides, the CDR3 is TGCGCCAGCAGCTTACACGGGACTAGCGGGAGCATAATTAAGAATGAGCAGTTCTTC.

J is TRBJ2-1 and V is TRBV5-6; D unclear. CDR1 and CDR2 (germline): SGHDT, YYEEEE. V was cut by 3 bases and J by 10 bases, with 11 bases left in between. The CDR3 is 12 residues long. Here the CDR3 reads CASSSTLLEQFF. The CDR3 DNA reads as TGTGCCAGCAGCTCCACCCTCTTGGAGCAGTTCTTC.

V and J are TRBV5-1 and TRBJ2-5; D is ambiguous. Deletions cut 1 base from V and 2 bases from J, with 9 bases between. CDR3 length: 14 amino acids. Germline V lookup: CDR1 SGHRS, CDR2 YFSETQ. CDR3 coding DNA: TGCGCCAGCAGCTTGCTCGGCATGCAAGAGACCCAGTACTTC. Amino acid sequence: CASSLLGMQETQYF.

The rearrangement uses TRBV5-1 and TRBJ2-7; TRBD2 might be the D (5 bases). V was shortened by 3 bases and J by 5 bases, with 9 bases between the two germline ends. The CDR3 runs 12 residues. The germline V gene encodes CDR1 SGHRS and CDR2 YFSETQ. This chain's CDR3 is CASSWTDNEQYF. The CDR3 nucleotides are TGCGCCAGCAGCTGGACTGATAACGAGCAGTACTTC.

The chain has TRBV27 and TRBJ1-5; 7 nucleotides align to TRBD1. Germline CDR1 reads MNHEY; CDR2 reads SMNVEV (reference sequence). The CDR3 consists of 17 residues. V was pared by 5 bases and J by 2 bases, with 12 bases of the junction left unmatched. The CDR3 coding sequence is TGTGCCAGCAGTCCCAGGGGGGGAAGTCTTGGCAATCAGCCCCAGCATTTT. Amino acids: CASSPRGGSLGNQPQHF.

This clone has a single count. The chain is built from TRBV25-1 and TRBJ2-1; no firm D call. V was pared by 0 bases and J by 6 bases, with 3 bases between. From germline, CDR1 is MGHDK and CDR2 SYGVNS. The CDR3 runs to 12 residues. The CDR3 here is CASSEYGNEQFF. CDR3 coding DNA: TGTGCCAGCAGTGAATACGGCAATGAGCAGTTCTTC.

This chain links TRBV4-3 with TRBJ2-1; D not certain. The germline V gene encodes CDR1 LGHNA and CDR2 YSLEER. V was trimmed by 0 bases and J by 9 bases, leaving 9 bases between them. CDR3 size: 13 residues. The CDR3 region has the DNA TGCGCCAGCAGCCAAGATTGGACGGGTGAGCAGTTCTTC. It is translated as CASSQDWTGEQFF.

CDR3 residues: CASSIAGRGRDEQYF. The CDR3 DNA follows: TGTGCCAGTAGTATAGCGGGCAGGGGGCGCGACGAGCAGTACTTC. The J gene is TRBJ2-7, the V gene TRBV19, with TRBD1 matching 8 bases. After removal of 1 base from V and 5 bases from J, the junction contained 7 bases not matched to a gene. The CDR3 spans 15 residues. Germline CDR1 reads LNHDA; CDR2 reads SQIVND (reference sequence).

The count of this clone is one. The chain combines TRBV27 with TRBJ2-7, with 8 nucleotides matching TRBD1. Unmatched junction bases numbered 9, after V lost 4 bases and J lost 4 bases. The CDR3 spans 15 residues. The germline V gene encodes CDR1 MNHEY and CDR2 SMNVEV (reference sequence). CDR3 nucleotides: TGTGCCAGCAGTTCCCCCCGGACAGGGTTGTACGAGCAGTACTTC. It codes for CASSSPRTGLYEQYF.

The genes are TRBV7-3 and TRBJ2-1; 8 bases match TRBD2. The CDR3 loop spans 16 amino acids. Germline V lookup: CDR1 SGHTA, CDR2 FQGTGA. V gave up 5 bases and J gave up 3 bases; unmatched junction bases: 9. DNA of the CDR3: TGTGCCAGCAGCCCCCTTAGCGGGAAGGGCTACAATGAGCAGTTCTTC. This encodes CASSPLSGKGYNEQFF.